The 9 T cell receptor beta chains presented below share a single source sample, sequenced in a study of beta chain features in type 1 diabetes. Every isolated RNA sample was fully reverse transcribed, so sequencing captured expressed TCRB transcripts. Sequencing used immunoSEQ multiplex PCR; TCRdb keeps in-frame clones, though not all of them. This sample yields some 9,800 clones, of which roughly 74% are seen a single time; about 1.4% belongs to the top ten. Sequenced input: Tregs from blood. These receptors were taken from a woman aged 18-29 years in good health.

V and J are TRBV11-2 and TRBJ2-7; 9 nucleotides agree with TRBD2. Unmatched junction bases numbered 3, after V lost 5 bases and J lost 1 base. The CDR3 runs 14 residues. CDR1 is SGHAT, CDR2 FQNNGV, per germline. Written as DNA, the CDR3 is TGTGCCAGCAGCCCCCTAGCGGGATCCTACGAGCAGTACTTC. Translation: CASSPLAGSYEQYF.

CDR3 protein: CASSLSPGQGALAKNIQYF. The CDR3 bases are TGCGCCAGCAGCTTGTCGCCGGGACAGGGGGCTTTAGCCAAAAACATTCAGTACTTC. The chain uses TRBV5-1 and TRBJ2-4; TRBD1 matches 12 bases. The CDR3 is 19 residues long. Germline values: CDR1 SGHRS, CDR2 YFSETQ. The ends lost 1 base at V and 0 bases at J; junction bases unmatched: 8.

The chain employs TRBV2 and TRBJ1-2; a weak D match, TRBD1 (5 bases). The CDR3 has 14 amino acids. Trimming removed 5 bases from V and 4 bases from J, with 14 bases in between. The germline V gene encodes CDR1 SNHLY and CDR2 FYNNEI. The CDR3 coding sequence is TGTGCCAGCAGTTCCACCTACAGGCTCTATGGCTACACCTTC. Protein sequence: CASSSTYRLYGYTF.

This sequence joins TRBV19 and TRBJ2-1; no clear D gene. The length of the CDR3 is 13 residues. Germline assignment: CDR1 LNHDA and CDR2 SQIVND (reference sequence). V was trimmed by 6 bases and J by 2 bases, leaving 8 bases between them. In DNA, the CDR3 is TGTGCCAGTAGCCAGGTGACCTACAATGAGCAGTTCTTC. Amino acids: CASSQVTYNEQFF. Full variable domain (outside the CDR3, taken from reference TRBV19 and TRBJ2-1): DGGITQSPKYLFRKEGQNVTLSCEQNLNHDAMYWYRQDPGQGLRLIYYSQIVNDFQKGDIAEGYSVSREKKESFPLTVTSAQKNPTAFYLCASSQVTYNEQFFGPGTRLTVL.

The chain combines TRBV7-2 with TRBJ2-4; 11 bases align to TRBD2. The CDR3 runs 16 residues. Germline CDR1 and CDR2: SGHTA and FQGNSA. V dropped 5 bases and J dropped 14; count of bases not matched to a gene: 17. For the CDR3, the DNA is TGTGCCAGCAGCGCCACGCGTGGTGTAGCGGGAGGGCCGGAGTACTTC. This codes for CASSATRGVAGGPEYF.

In nucleotides, the CDR3 is TGTGCCAGCAGACACGGGACAGGTACCTACGAGCAGTACTTC. Its protein is CASRHGTGTYEQYF. This chain links TRBV6-5 with TRBJ2-7; 8 nucleotides agree with TRBD1. CDR1 MNHEY and CDR2 SVGAGI come from the germline V gene. CDR3 length: 14 residues. After removal of 6 bases from V and 2 bases from J, the junction contained 6 bases not matched to a gene.

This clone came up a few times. CDR3 loop: CASSLIGTGLLANYGYTF. In nucleotides, the CDR3 is TGTGCCAGCAGCTTAATTGGCACAGGGCTTCTAGCTAACTATGGCTACACCTTC. The J gene is TRBJ1-2, the V gene TRBV7-8, with D maybe TRBD1 (6 bases). The CDR3 is 18 residues long. Germline V gene lookup returns CDR1 SGHVS and CDR2 FQNEAQ. The ends were cut back, 2 bases at V and 0 bases at J, with 19 bases in the middle.

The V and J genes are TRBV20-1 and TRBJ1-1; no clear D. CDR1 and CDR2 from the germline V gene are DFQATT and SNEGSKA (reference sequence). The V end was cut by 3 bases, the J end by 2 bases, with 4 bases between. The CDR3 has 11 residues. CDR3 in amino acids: CSASLNTEAFF. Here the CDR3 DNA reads TGCAGTGCTAGCCTCAACACTGAAGCTTTCTTT.

CDR3 DNA: TGTGCCAGCAGTTGGGCCGGGGACACTGAAGCTTTCTTT. It specifies CASSWAGDTEAFF. The chain employs TRBV6-5 and TRBJ1-1, with D uncertain. Germline V lookup: CDR1 MNHEY, CDR2 SVGAGI. The CDR3 loop spans 13 amino acids. The V end was cut by 4 bases, the J end by 3 bases, with 9 bases between.